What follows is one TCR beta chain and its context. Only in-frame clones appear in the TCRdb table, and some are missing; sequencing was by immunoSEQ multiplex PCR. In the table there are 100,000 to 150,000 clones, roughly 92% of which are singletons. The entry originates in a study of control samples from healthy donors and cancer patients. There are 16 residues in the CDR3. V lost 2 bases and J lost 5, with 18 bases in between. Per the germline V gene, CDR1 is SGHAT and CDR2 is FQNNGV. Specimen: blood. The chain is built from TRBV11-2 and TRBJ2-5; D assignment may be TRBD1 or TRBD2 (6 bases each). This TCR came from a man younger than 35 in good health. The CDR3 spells CASSLFFEGGTETQYF. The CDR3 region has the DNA TGTGCCAGCAGCTTATTTTTTGAGGGGGGCACGGAGACCCAGTACTTC.